Included here is one TCR beta chain sequence, with context. Antigen specificity is unknown. These data originate in a study of blood T cells in healthy people across ages. At the level of the study: Template-switching capture recovered about one barcoded beta molecule per two T cells.

Germline V gene lookup returns CDR1 SGHDT and CDR2 YYEEEE. Trimming shortened V by 4 bases and J by 6 bases, and 17 bases separated the two germline ends. The CDR3 runs to 14 residues. The study's findings and limits: The study lacked donor CMV status, which possibly confounded expanded clonotype changes.

Each donor was a healthy Caucasian individual from Russia, aged roughly 6 to 95. Each donor's blood draw was 8.5 to 10 milliliters of peripheral blood. Through a sample-barcoded 5' primer and a J-beta primer mix, a second PCR was run for about 7 to 12 cycles. TCRdb reanalysed the 5' RACE reads using MiXCR and keeps one entry per CDR3 protein. Found here are hundreds of thousands of distinct CDR3 sequences, 35% to 60% of them singletons; the top ten hold less than 20%. The sequencing input was blood. V usage is TRBV5-6 and J usage is TRBJ2-7; D unclear. This receptor was identified in a man of 80 years or more in good health. DNA of the CDR3: TGTGCCAGCAGCGTGGAAGCAGGAAGAGGCGAGCAGTACTTC. Its translation is CASSVEAGRGEQYF.